The present TCR beta chain was sequenced within a study of T cells in Graves' hyperthyroidism and ophthalmopathy. This clonotype came up many times. RNA transcripts served as the template for amplifying TCR beta CDR3 regions. Primed by the HTBI set, a first-round RT-PCR was run on the TCR CDR3. TCRdb itself ran the multiplex PCR reads through MiXCR, one entry per CDR3 protein. The table shows hundreds of thousands of distinct CDR3 sequences, with approximately 15% occurring only once. This CDR3 has 14 amino acids. The germline gives CDR1 MDHEN, CDR2 SYDVKM. The V and J ends lost 6 bases and 5 bases respectively, with 13 bases between them.

The chain employs TRBV28 and TRBJ2-2; D is unclear. This clonotype was obtained from a woman in her 30s with Graves' hyperthyroidism. Sequencing input: blood. CDR3 protein: CASSRRSPTGELFF. The CDR3 DNA reads TGTGCCAGCAGCCGTCGAAGCCCTACCGGGGAGCTGTTTTTT.